Included here is one T cell receptor beta chain sequence, with context. One junction end disagrees with the germline gene, perhaps due to a read error. Other nucleotide sequences in the sample specify the same CDR3. The record originates from a study of a mutant IDH1 vaccine in newly diagnosed glioma. This CDR3 is 15 amino acids long. The germline gives CDR1 SGHTA, CDR2 FQGNSA. Time point noted: baseline, week 1 (first vaccination visit). Noted treatment: pre-vaccination baseline after standard-of-care therapy. Libraries were prepared by immunoSEQ multiplex PCR; TCRdb keeps only in-frame clonotypes and omits some of them. Among about 21,000 clones listed, 70% to 85% were seen once.

The sample in question was PBMCs, obtained from a glioma patient treated with radiotherapy, temozolomide or both. The TCR sequence derives from a man in his forties with glioma. The V and J genes are TRBV7-2 and TRBJ2-2; D may be TRBD2 (5 bases). For the CDR3, the DNA is TGTGCCAGCACCTTACTTTTGGTAAACACCGGGGAGTTGTTTTTT. Translation: CASTLLLVNTGELFF.